The 11 T cell receptor beta chains listed next were all sequenced from one sample in a study of beta chain features in type 1 diabetes. The investigators reverse transcribed all of the isolated RNA, so they sequenced expressed TCRB transcripts. Data came from immunoSEQ multiplex PCR; TCRdb stores just in-frame clones and leaves some out. The table lists around 350,000 clones, roughly 12% of them singletons. What was sequenced was naive CD4+ T cells from blood. The receptor source for this set is a man younger than 30 in good health.

This chain uses TRBV4-1 with TRBJ2-4; TRBD1 might be the D (6 bases). The germline gives CDR1 MGHRA, CDR2 YSYEKL. Trimming shortened V by 2 bases and J by 0 bases, and 11 bases separated the two germline ends. This CDR3 is built from 16 residues. The DNA for the CDR3 is TGCGCCAGCAGCCAACCCGGGACAAGAGCCAAAAACATTCAGTACTTC. Its protein is CASSQPGTRAKNIQYF.

The chain's CDR3 is CASRTAGAPYEQYF. In DNA, the CDR3 is TGTGCCAGCAGGACCGCAGGGGCACCCTACGAGCAGTACTTC. The chain couples TRBV28 to TRBJ2-7, with a possible D match to TRBD1 (6 bases). From germline, CDR1 is MDHEN and CDR2 SYDVKM. V was clipped by 6 bases and J by 2 bases, with 14 bases between them. CDR3 length: 14 amino acids.

This clone has a handful of counts. The chain joins TRBV7-9 to TRBJ2-3, with 9 bases matching TRBD1. CDR3 length: 14 amino acids. Per germline, CDR1 SEHNR and CDR2 FQNEAQ (reference sequence). V was clipped by 5 bases and J by 2 bases; unmatched bases: 2. The CDR3 DNA follows: TGTGCCAGCAGCCGGACAGGGGACACAGATACGCAGTATTTT. Protein: CASSRTGDTDTQYF.

This clone showed up just a few times. The chain recombines TRBV7-3 with TRBJ2-1, with unresolved D. Germline values: CDR1 SGHTA, CDR2 FQGTGA. The CDR3 runs 13 residues. Trimming pared 7 bases from V and 11 bases from J, leaving 18 bases between. The chain's CDR3 is CASTPQPFTKQFF. The CDR3 nucleotides are TGTGCCAGCACGCCCCAACCCTTTACTAAGCAGTTCTTC.

This chain links TRBV30 with TRBJ2-3; 9 bases line up with TRBD1. The CDR3 loop spans 14 amino acids. The V and J ends lost 2 bases and 4 bases, in that order; junction bases with no gene match: 4. Germline CDR1 is GTSNPN and CDR2 is SVGIG (reference sequence). In nucleotides, the CDR3 is TGTGCCTGGAGTAAGGACAGGGGTCCAGATACGCAGTATTTT. Translated, it gives CAWSKDRGPDTQYF.

The chain recombines TRBV30 with TRBJ1-2; D is unclear. The CDR3 loop spans 13 amino acids. Trimming cost V 0 bases and J 8 bases, with 13 bases left between them. Per the germline V gene, CDR1 is GTSNPN and CDR2 is SVGIG (reference sequence). DNA for the CDR3: TGTGCCTGGAGTGTAATTCAGACTGACGGCTACACCTTC. This translates into CAWSVIQTDGYTF.

The V call is TRBV4-1, the J call TRBJ2-1, with 10 bases that match TRBD2. The ends lost 0 bases at V and 15 bases at J; junction bases unmatched: 8. Germline V gene sequence: CDR1 MGHRA, CDR2 YSYEKL. The CDR3 is made up of 14 amino acids. The CDR3: CASSQDFSGRARFF. The CDR3 region has the DNA TGCGCCAGCAGCCAAGATTTCAGCGGGAGGGCCAGGTTCTTC.

This clone was seen more than once but under ten times. The V gene is TRBV5-6, the J gene TRBJ2-1; 9 nucleotides align to TRBD2. J was trimmed by 7 bases and V by 0 bases; bases with no gene match: 8. CDR1 and CDR2 from the germline V gene are SGHDT and YYEEEE. The CDR3 runs 16 residues. The CDR3 coding sequence is TGTGCCAGCAGCTTGGCGGCTAGCGGGATCCTTAATGAGCAGTTCTTC. Its protein is CASSLAASGILNEQFF.

V is TRBV7-6 and J is TRBJ2-4, with D possibly being TRBD1 (6 bases). V was clipped by 0 bases and J by 8 bases, with 14 bases between them. CDR3 length equals 15 residues. Germline V gives CDR1 SGHVS, CDR2 FNYEAQ. The CDR3 sequence: CASSLAVPPGDIQYF. CDR3 nucleotide sequence: TGTGCCAGCAGCTTAGCGGTCCCGCCAGGGGACATTCAGTACTTC.

There are a few counts of this clone. V and J are TRBV6-5 and TRBJ1-5; the match to TRBD1 covers 9 bases. This CDR3 is 13 amino acids long. The germline V gene has CDR1 MNHEY and CDR2 SVGAGI. Trimming took 7 bases from V and 5 from J; bases not matched to a gene: 3. The CDR3 sequence: CASTRDRDQPQHF. As DNA, the CDR3 is TGTGCCAGCACTAGGGACAGGGATCAGCCCCAGCATTTT.

The CDR3 here is CAWREQGTTRNYGYTF. CDR3 bases: TGTGCCTGGAGGGAACAAGGGACAACGCGAAACTATGGCTACACCTTC. This chain joins TRBV30 and TRBJ1-2; tentatively, D is TRBD1 (6 bases). The V end was cut by 3 bases, the J end by 2 bases, with 19 bases between. The CDR3 is made up of 16 amino acids. CDR1 and CDR2 from the germline V gene are GTSNPN and SVGIG (reference sequence).